The rows below give T cell receptor beta chains drawn from one sample of a study of blood T cell repertoires in COVID-19. Using immunoSEQ multiplex PCR, the repertoire was profiled, and TCRdb retains in-frame clones only, with some absent. The sample contains over 80,000 clones, 75% to 90% of which appear only once. The sequenced material came from peripheral blood. Receptors were obtained from a man older than 75 with active or convalescent COVID-19. The CDR3 runs from the conserved cysteine through the conserved F or W. A D gene is named only where the DNA matches it firmly. Clone size is given for some rows only: seen once, a few or many times, or a class if the clone is expanded.

CATSPRAGSTDTQYF | TGTGCCACCAGTCCACGAGCCGGGAGCACAGATACGCAGTATTTT | TRBJ2-3 | - | TRBV24-1 | -
CASSKLAGVFDSYNEQFF | TGTGCCAGCAGCAAACTAGCGGGAGTTTTTGACTCCTACAATGAGCAGTTCTTC | TRBJ2-1 | TRBD2 | TRBV28 | -
CASSLVSLAGYQETQYF | TGTGCCAGCAGCTTGGTATCCCTAGCGGGATACCAAGAGACCCAGTACTTC | TRBJ2-5 | TRBD2 | TRBV5-8 | -
CASSYSGAGATTLNTEAFF | TGTGCCAGCAGTTACTCGGGAGCAGGGGCCACCACTTTGAACACTGAAGCTTTCTTT | TRBJ1-1 | - | TRBV6-2/TRBV6-3 | -
CASRKTGGEETQYF | TGTGCCAGCCGCAAAACAGGGGGCGAAGAGACCCAGTACTTC | TRBJ2-5 | TRBD1 | TRBV5-6 | -
CASSLFGTRQTNTGELFF | TGTGCCAGCAGCTTATTTGGGACTAGACAGACAAACACCGGGGAGCTGTTTTTT | TRBJ2-2 | TRBD2 | TRBV7-3 | -
CASSRTSGPYEQYF | TGTGCCAGCAGTCGGACTAGCGGTCCCTACGAGCAGTACTTC | TRBJ2-7 | TRBD2 | TRBV6-2/TRBV6-3 | once
CASGEEFPSYEQYF | TGTGCCAGCGGTGAGGAGTTTCCTTCCTACGAGCAGTACTTC | TRBJ2-7 | - | TRBV19 | once
CASSRAGTGVNSPLHF | TGTGCCAGCAGCCGAGCCGGGACAGGGGTCAATTCACCCCTCCACTTT | TRBJ1-6 | TRBD1 | TRBV27 | -
CASSAPGTSGFNEQFF | TGTGCCAGCAGCGCGCCCGGGACTAGCGGATTCAATGAGCAGTTCTTC | TRBJ2-1 | TRBD2 | TRBV9 | -
CASSQDRYRGPTEAFF | TGTGCCAGCAGCCAAGATCGCTACAGGGGGCCTACTGAAGCTTTCTTT | TRBJ1-1 | TRBD1 | TRBV4-2 | -
CASSQISSSGNTIYF | TGTGCCAGCAGCCAAATAAGCTCCTCTGGAAACACCATATATTTT | TRBJ1-3 | - | TRBV7-8 | -
CSVVRTGDEKLFF | TGCAGCGTTGTTCGGACAGGGGACGAAAAACTGTTTTTT | TRBJ1-4 | TRBD1 | TRBV29-1 | -
CASSPRRQETQYF | TGTGCCAGCTCACCACGCAGACAAGAGACCCAGTACTTC | TRBJ2-5 | - | TRBV18 | -
CASSLGRGLLTDTQYF | TGTGCCAGCAGCCTGGGACGGGGACTACTTACAGATACGCAGTATTTT | TRBJ2-3 | TRBD2 | TRBV11-3 | -
CASSGTGISYGYTF | TGTGCCAGCAGTGGGACAGGGATCTCCTATGGCTACACCTTC | TRBJ1-2 | TRBD1 | TRBV6-6 | -
CASSQGQAGNTIYF | TGTGCCAGCAGCCAGGGACAGGCCGGAAACACCATATATTTT | TRBJ1-3 | TRBD1 | TRBV28 | -
CASSLTSGSGLYEQYF | TGTGCCAGTAGTCTTACAAGCGGGAGTGGCCTCTACGAGCAGTACTTC | TRBJ2-7 | TRBD2 | TRBV19 | once
CASSLGTSGNTGELFF | TGTGCCAGCAGCTTAGGGACTAGCGGAAACACCGGGGAGCTGTTTTTT | TRBJ2-2 | TRBD2 | TRBV7-9 | -
CASSQPPTGLAKETQYF | TGTGCCAGCAGTCAACCGCCGACGGGACTAGCGAAAGAGACCCAGTACTTC | TRBJ2-5 | TRBD2 | TRBV2 | -